This T cell receptor (beta chain) emerged from a study of T cells in localized non-small cell lung cancer. The CDR3 runs to 15 residues. The germline gives CDR1 LNHDA, CDR2 SQIVND (reference sequence). V gave up 1 base and J gave up 4 bases, with 13 bases separating them. Assay: immunoSEQ multiplex PCR; the TCRdb copy retains only in-frame clones and omits some. The data hold nearly 15,000 clones, with more than 80% observed a single time. Sequences were derived from peripheral blood, sampled before any cancer treatment. The chain joins TRBV19 to TRBJ1-2, with D unresolved. This sequence originates from a woman aged 35 to 69 with stage I lung adenocarcinoma. The CDR3 here is CASSIGGPAAYGYTF. The CDR3 coding sequence is TGTGCCAGTAGTATAGGGGGTCCAGCCGCCTATGGCTACACCTTC.